Below, 2 T cell receptor beta chains from the same sample are listed, as sequenced in a study of blood T cells in healthy people across ages. A J-beta primer mix and a sample-barcoded 5' primer were used in a second PCR of about 7 to 12 cycles. TCRdb re-analysed the 5' RACE reads in MiXCR, keeping a single row per CDR3 protein. Of a few hundred thousand distinct CDR3 sequences in the sample, roughly half were seen once. Sequencing was carried out using blood. The receptors here all came from a man in his fifties or sixties in good health.

The chain has TRBV6-2 or TRBV6-3 and TRBJ1-1; D remains ambiguous. The V end was cut by 2 bases, the J end by 0 bases, with 13 bases between. Germline assignment: CDR1 MNHEY and CDR2 SVGEGT. The CDR3 is 16 amino acids. Here the CDR3 reads CASSYPPGGMNTEAFF. CDR3 DNA: TGTGCCAGCAGTTACCCCCCTGGAGGAATGAACACTGAAGCTTTCTTT.

This clonotype was observed a few times. The chain employs TRBV20-1 and TRBJ2-3, with D possibly being TRBD1 or TRBD2 (5 bases each). V lost 6 bases and J 2 bases, leaving 12 bases between the germline ends. The CDR3 has 13 residues. Per the germline V gene, CDR1 is DFQATT and CDR2 is SNEGSKA (reference sequence). The CDR3: CSAIWGSTDTQYF. The CDR3 DNA follows: TGCAGTGCCATCTGGGGGTCCACAGATACGCAGTATTTT.